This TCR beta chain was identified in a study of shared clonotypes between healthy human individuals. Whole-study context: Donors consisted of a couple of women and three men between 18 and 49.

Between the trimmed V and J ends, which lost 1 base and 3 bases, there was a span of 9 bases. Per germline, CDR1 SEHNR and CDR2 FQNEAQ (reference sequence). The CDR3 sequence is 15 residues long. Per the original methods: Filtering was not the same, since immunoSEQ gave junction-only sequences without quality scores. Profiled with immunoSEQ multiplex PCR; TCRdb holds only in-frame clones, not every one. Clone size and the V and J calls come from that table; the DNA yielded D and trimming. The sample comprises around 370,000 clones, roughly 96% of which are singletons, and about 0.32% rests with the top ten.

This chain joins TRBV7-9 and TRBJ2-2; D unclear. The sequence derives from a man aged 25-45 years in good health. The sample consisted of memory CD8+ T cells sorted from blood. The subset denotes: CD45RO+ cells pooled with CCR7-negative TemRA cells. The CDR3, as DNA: TGTGCCAGCAGCTTAGAGGGATATTACACCGGGGAGCTGTTTTTT. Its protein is CASSLEGYYTGELFF.